This T cell receptor beta chain was documented in a study of regulatory T cells in long-lasting Graves disease. Study-level information: Persistent Graves' disease meant over 5 years of antithyroid drugs with positive TSH receptor antibodies.

The TCR beta library used iRepertoire HTBI primers with Arm-PCR amplification of CDR3. Original data processing: Identification yielded around 68 TRBV and 13 to 15 TRBJ segments across samples. TCRdb re-called the multiplex PCR reads with MiXCR, one entry per CDR3 protein. The V and J calls come from TCRdb's annotation, not from the publication. The table has 400,000 to 500,000 distinct CDR3 sequences, less than 25% seen once. This CDR3 spans 14 amino acids. With 4 bases removed from V and 6 bases from J, the gap between germline ends came to 14 bases. CDR1 and CDR2 from the germline V gene are SEHNR and FQNEAQ (reference sequence). Described time point: persistent/refractory GD, antithyroid drugs over 5 years with positive TRAb. With RNA extracted from PBMCs as input, the TCR library was made.

The source of this sequence is a female donor with Graves disease. Source: peripheral blood mononuclear cells (PBMCs), taken when the disease was refractory, from a patient treated with antithyroid drugs. The genes are TRBV7-9 and TRBJ2-3; tentatively, D is TRBD2 (5 bases). In DNA, the CDR3 is TGTGCCAGCAGCTCAGCGGTGGTTAGCGATACGCAGTATTTT. It translates to CASSSAVVSDTQYF.